The sequence of this T cell receptor (beta chain) was determined in a study of control samples from healthy donors and cancer patients. Data came from immunoSEQ multiplex PCR; TCRdb stores just in-frame clones and leaves some out. The sample includes approximately 51,000 clones, 75% to 90% of them seen just once. The table lists this clone with a few counts. Germline CDR1 reads MNHNS; CDR2 reads SASEGT. The CDR3 spans 15 residues. V lost 3 bases and J lost 6; bases outside the gene matches: 7. The receptor was isolated from a man between 65 and 85 years old in good health. The V and J genes are TRBV6-1 and TRBJ2-1; 8 bases are shared with TRBD1. Material for sequencing was blood. The CDR3 region has the DNA TGTGCCAGCAGTGATACCGGGACAGGCTCCAATGAGCAGTTCTTC. Translation: CASSDTGTGSNEQFF.